This T cell receptor beta chain is drawn from a study of cytomegalovirus exposure and HLA in healthy donors (TCRdb year 2017). Some background on the complete study: An earlier analysis of roughly 570 of the donors reported around 280 Gb of sequence data and 95 million to 120 million unique TCR beta sequences obtained from approximately 180 million T cells. An early release that covered fewer than 800 HLA-typed donors contained around 300 gigabases of sequencing data and 85 million to 100 million unique TCR sequences. Of the 300 to 500 genotyped donors, over 80% were placed in the genetic ancestry cluster associated with self-reported Caucasian donors. The study aimed to test whether cataloging public T cell receptors could reveal signatures of past pathogen exposure. The study profiled the T cell repertoires of around 700 subjects by immunosequencing and related them to cytomegalovirus serostatus. Along with the approximately 670-subject first cohort, a separate validation cohort of around 110 different subjects was used. The study combined high-throughput TCR immunosequencing, statistical association of individual TCRs with disease status, and machine learning to predict cytomegalovirus infection status. A later analysis re-analyzed previously published TCR beta repertoires from roughly 630 donors and added high-resolution HLA genotyping to study TCR occurrence patterns. Rather than using new phenotypic data, the later analysis identified candidate immune exposures from TCR beta sequences and from how often those sequences occurred across donors. An earlier analysis of around 640 of the donors used high-throughput TCR beta sequencing to judge whether each TCR beta V gene segment behaved as functional or pseudogenic. Donor age, sex, ethnicity and CMV serostatus were compiled together with the repertoire data. In a later genetic analysis, genome-wide SNP genotypes for about 55% of the roughly 670 donors were used, and that subset was treated as a discovery cohort. Every discovery cohort repertoire had been produced on one sequencing platform. HLA typing covered class I and class II loci at four-digit resolution. Typing coverage varied by locus: roughly 620-640 donors for A, B, C, DRB1 and DQB1; more than 500 for DQA1; over 600 for DPA1; around 490 for DPB1. Roughly 5 DR-DQ haplotypes were handled as single units for association and clustering, since linkage in the cohort was strong. Among some 400 genotyped donors of the cohort, an average of 235,054 unique TCR beta nucleotide sequences were sequenced per donor, roughly 20% of them non-productive.

This clone was observed once. Its binding antigen is unknown. It has no much larger one-base neighbor in the sample; base qualities were not kept. Points the paper makes about the study in general: In a later analysis, HLA-associated TCR beta chains showed more clonal expansion and lower generation probabilities than non-associated chains that were equally common. An association between a missense DCLRE1C variant and V-gene and J-gene trimming of TCR beta chains was found in a later genetic analysis and replicated in an independent cohort. In both the original and validation cohorts, the classifier was reported to diagnose cytomegalovirus status with high specificity and sensitivity. Immune exposure information for the cohort was limited to CMV serostatus. A further reported finding was that TCR beta sequences accurately predicted the HLA-A and HLA-B alleles for most subjects in the first cohort. In this cohort, only TCR beta chains were sequenced, and detectable features were limited by the absence of alpha or paired-chain data. The sequencing pipeline was judged likely to have produced a cluster of highly shared sequence variants as a technical artifact. Presence/absence analyses assumed roughly uniform sequencing depth across donors, an assumption that may not hold. According to the authors, the approach could potentially be generalized to other disease states and immunological phenotypes. In a later analysis, the rate of TCR association differed among HLA loci, with DRB1 alleles having the most associated TCRs and HLA-C alleles having the fewest. In an earlier analysis of some 640 of the donors, most TCR beta V segments were observed in productive rearrangements about 87% or about 30% of the time, broadly matching IMGT annotations. In a later analysis, 16,951 TCR beta sequences were associated with specific HLA alleles at a false discovery rate of 0.05. A later analysis found that most CMV-associated TCR beta chains appeared HLA-restricted, with HLA associations seemingly driven largely by CMV exposure. Because counts were too low, some 17 rarely observed V segments, including chromosome 9 orphons, were left out of the earlier analysis of some 640 of the donors. According to a later analysis, parvovirus B19, influenza, CMV and Epstein-Barr virus appeared linked to several top co-occurrence clusters. In the study, about 150 TCR beta chains were listed as associated with cytomegalovirus. Compared with the approximately 600-donor mean, donors in an Asian-associated ancestry cluster had fewer N-insertions in productive TCRs, according to a later genetic analysis. In vitro tests confirmed that a few of the cytomegalovirus-associated TCR beta chains recognize cytomegalovirus antigens. Correlated functional status among segregating V segments might reflect linkage disequilibrium, but an unknown experimental factor could not be ruled out. Most TCR sequences were seen in very few donors, while some public TCRs were found in many individuals. Because some donors lacked HLA typing at each locus, the association tests relied only on the typed subset. When HLA alleles, especially DR and DQ, strongly co-occurred, attributing TCR associations to individual alleles was difficult.

Receptor libraries were prepared by the immunoSEQ multiplex PCR assay. The multiplex PCR relied on a mix of 60 forward primers for TCR Vbeta segments and 13 reverse primers for TCR Jbeta segments. A multiplex PCR assay on genomic DNA amplified the CDR3 region of rearranged TCR beta genes. The amplified TCR beta libraries were sequenced on the Illumina HiSeq System as 87-base-pair reads. Per the original workflow: In a later analysis, about 80 million unique TCR beta chains were counted across the roughly 670 repertoires, and roughly 9.9 million of these chains were shared by at least two donors. To remove PCR and sequencing errors, raw reads were error-corrected and collapsed into unique sequences using a nearest-neighbor algorithm that merged closely related sequences. V, D and J gene segments were assigned by aligning CDR3 sequences to IMGT reference sequences. Each retained sequence needed at least a six-nucleotide match to both a V gene segment and a J gene segment. Rearrangements were called productive when the CDR3 lacked stop codons and stayed in frame with V and J; all others were non-productive. CDR3 was defined by IMGT convention, running from the second conserved V-encoded cysteine to the conserved J-encoded phenylalanine. Sequences without an unambiguous match to a single V gene segment were excluded from the earlier analysis of approximately 560 of the donors. An earlier analysis of 587 of the donors classified V segments as functional when productive rearrangements were above 56.7% and as segregating when the standard deviation between donors was above 5%. A statistical classification framework was built for diagnosing cytomegalovirus status from the catalog of TCR beta chain sequences. A later analysis assigned V and J genes by comparing TCR nucleotide sequences with IMGT/GENE-DB human TR gene sequences. Using the TCRdist pipeline, a later analysis assigned CDR3 sequences along with most-parsimonious VDJ recombination scenarios. In a later analysis, each TCR beta chain was defined by its CDR3 amino acid sequence together with its V-gene family, and reads lacking a unique V-gene family were excluded. To address suspected cross-contamination and a sequencing artifact, a later analysis removed over 500 highly shared, low-generation-probability nucleotide sequences. For each public chain, a later analysis derived a clonal expansion index from normalized ranks of inferred template counts within each repertoire. In a later analysis, generation probabilities were computed using a VDJ recombination model fitted to out-of-frame rearrangements, and the results were checked against IGoR. In a later analysis, hypergeometric tests were used to score TCR-TCR, TCR-HLA and TCR-CMV co-occurrence, with a repertoire-size bias correction applied to TCR pairs. To estimate false discovery rates, a later analysis permuted the HLA or CMV assignments 20 times. In a later analysis, co-occurring TCRs were grouped using DBSCAN, with TCRdist sequence similarity added in when clustering inside HLA-allele-positive subsets. Co-occurrence clustering excluded repertoires with fewer than 30,000 or more than 120,000 public chains, plus five with anomalous nucleotide sharing. Imported from immuneACCESS, the table was reduced by TCRdb to in-frame sequences with V and J called. These copies leave out some clones; in studies compared against another copy, an unresolved V gene accounts for under half, and the cause of the remainder is not known. Clone size and V and J calls were adopted from that table, with D and trimming inferred from the DNA. This sample comprises about 110,000 clones, 60% to 80% of them detected only once. The ten most abundant clones make up 2.5% of the sample.

The cohort comprised some 680 healthy bone marrow donors. All cohort members were sampled while nominally healthy, although unrecorded immune exposures were likely present. The donor was CMV seronegative and was included in the group of a few hundred seronegative cohort members. A peripheral blood sample was collected from each donor, and TCR beta sequencing was performed on peripheral blood mononuclear cells. Genomic DNA was extracted from the blood cell samples with the Qiagen DNeasy Blood Extraction Kit. Sequenced material: PBMCs. The TCR comes from a man aged 40-55 years in good health and CMV-seronegative.

The nucleotide sequence is TGTGCCACAGGCAGGACGGGACAGGGCTACGAGCAGTACTTC. This sequence encodes CATGRTGQGYEQYF. The sequence links TRBV7-9 to TRBJ2-7, with TRBD1 matching 9 junction bases. Looking up the germline V gene (reference sequence) yields CDR1 SEHNR and CDR2 FQNEAQ. Counted from cysteine to phenylalanine, this CDR3 has 14 amino acids. The only DNA kept is the CDR3, 42 bases in frame from the first base. The V end gives up 10 bases and the J end 3 bases, leaving 10 bases in the junction not matched to a gene. The variable domain in full, with residues beyond the CDR3 obtained from the reference TRBV7-9 and TRBJ2-7 genes, is DTGVSQNPRHKITKRGQNVTFRCDPISEHNRLYWYRQTLGQGPEFLTYFQNEAQLEKSRLLSDRFSAERPKGSFSTLEIQRTEQGDSAMYLCATGRTGQGYEQYFGPGTRLTVT.